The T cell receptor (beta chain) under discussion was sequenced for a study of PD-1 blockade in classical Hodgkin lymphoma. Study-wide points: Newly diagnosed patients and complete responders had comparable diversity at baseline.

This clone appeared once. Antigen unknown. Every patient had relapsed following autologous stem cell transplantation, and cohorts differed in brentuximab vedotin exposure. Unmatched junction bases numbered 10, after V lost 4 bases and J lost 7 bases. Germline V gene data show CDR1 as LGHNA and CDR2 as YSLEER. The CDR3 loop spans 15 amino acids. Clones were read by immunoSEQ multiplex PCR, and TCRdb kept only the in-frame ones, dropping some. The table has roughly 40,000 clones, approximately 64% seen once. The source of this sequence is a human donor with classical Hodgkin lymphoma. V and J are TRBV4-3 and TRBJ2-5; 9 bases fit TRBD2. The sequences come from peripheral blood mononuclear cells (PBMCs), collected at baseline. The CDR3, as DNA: TGCGCCAGCAGCCCGGGCGGACTAGCGTCCTCGACCCAGTACTTC. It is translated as CASSPGGLASSTQYF.